This T cell receptor beta chain comes out of a study of Ad26.COV2.S vaccination and SARS-CoV-2 variants (dated by TCRdb to the early 2020s). Study-wide context: Vaccine-arm donors were drawn from COV1001, a multicentre, randomized, double-blind, placebo-controlled phase I-IIa trial of Ad26.COV2.S in healthy adults. TCRbeta repertoire sequencing was used to assess the specificity and breadth of SARS-CoV-2-reactive T cell receptors after Ad26.COV2.S vaccination. The TCR-sequenced set comprised approximately 32 samples: some 20 Ad26.COV2.S vaccine recipients, 5 placebo recipients and 8 SARS-CoV-2 convalescent individuals. Ad26.COV2.S was given intramuscularly at 5x10^10 or 1x10^11 viral particles, as a single shot or as two shots 56 days apart. Trial participants were randomized into five groups of five, in which low-dose or high-dose Ad26.COV2.S was given once or twice, or placebo was given on both occasions. Throughout the experiments and outcome assessment, investigators stayed blinded to trial group allocation. Results the study describes overall, beyond this receptor: Substantial breadth of spike-specific CD8+ and CD4+ T cell responses was reported after vaccination. Non-spike TCR breadth was comparable between vaccine and placebo recipients, consistent with the vaccine containing only spike. Higher spike-specific TCR breadth was observed in Ad26.COV2.S recipients than in placebo recipients (P = 0.0014). The authors noted that the TCR breadth and depth analyses may have underestimated total T cell responses. Comparing responses between vaccine doses or regimens was not something the study was powered to do.

Read against the paper, the sample's treatment or condition label means: 19 received Ad26.COV2.S at low or high dose, single or two shots; several received placebo; per-sample allocation not given. Repertoires of vaccine and placebo recipients were sequenced from samples collected on day 63 after the first injection. Cohort 1b enrolled some 25 adults aged 18-55 years at a single site in Boston, USA, between 29 July and 7 August 2020. Ad26.COV2.S was a replication-incompetent adenovirus type 26 vector that expressed a prefusion-stabilized SARS-CoV-2 spike protein derived from the original Wuhan strain. The immunoSEQ Assay was used to sequence TCRbeta CDR3 regions. After extraction, genomic DNA underwent amplification by bias-controlled multiplex PCR, followed by high-throughput sequencing. The original methods were these. To quantify the absolute abundance of every unique TCRbeta CDR3 region, sequences were collapsed and filtered. T cell fraction was estimated by normalizing TCRbeta template counts to usable DNA, with usable DNA measured through amplification of reference genes found in all nucleated cells. Repertoire TCRs were annotated as SARS-CoV-2-specific when V gene, CDR3 amino acid sequence and J gene were exactly matched to a known reactive TCR set. MIRA supplied the reference SARS-CoV-2 TCR set, which was filtered for enrichment in COVID-19-positive ImmuneCODE repertoires so that public or cross-reactive TCRs were removed. Using the MIRA antigens, annotated TCRs were further analysed by specific ORF or by position within an ORF. Breadth was defined as the number of annotated unique rearrangements divided by the total number of unique productive rearrangements, and depth was defined as the summed frequency of the annotated unique rearrangements. TCR breadth was compared between groups using two-sided Wilcoxon rank-sum tests. TCRdb mirrors the immuneACCESS table, restricted to in-frame sequences. Some clones are absent from its copies; in checked studies, under half trace to an unresolved V gene, and the reason for the others is unknown. V, J and clone size were drawn from that table, and D and trimming were deduced from the DNA. For this sample there are about 390,000 clones; roughly nine tenths appear just once. The ten largest make up 3.5% of the sample.

CDR1 is given as MNHEY and CDR2 as SVGAGI, both from the germline V gene. Inclusive of the bounding cysteine and phenylalanine, the CDR3 is 15 residues long. Only the CDR3 portion is preserved as DNA: 45 bases, with reading frame beginning at the first base. V trim: 6 bases; J trim: 6 bases; unmatched bases: 8. Remarks on this clone: Its antigen is currently not known. There are no base qualities to consult, and no much larger clone falls within one base.

Rearrangement joined TRBV6-5 to TRBJ1-2; 12 middle bases align to TRBD1. This clonotype was sampled from a person aged 18-65 years who received the Ad26.COV2.S COVID-19 vaccine or a placebo. The sample here was peripheral blood, taken in a trial of Ad26.COV2.S vaccine versus placebo. The DNA is TGTGCCAGCAGGCTGGGGACAGGGGGCGATCATGGCTACACCTTC. Its amino acids are CASRLGTGGDHGYTF.